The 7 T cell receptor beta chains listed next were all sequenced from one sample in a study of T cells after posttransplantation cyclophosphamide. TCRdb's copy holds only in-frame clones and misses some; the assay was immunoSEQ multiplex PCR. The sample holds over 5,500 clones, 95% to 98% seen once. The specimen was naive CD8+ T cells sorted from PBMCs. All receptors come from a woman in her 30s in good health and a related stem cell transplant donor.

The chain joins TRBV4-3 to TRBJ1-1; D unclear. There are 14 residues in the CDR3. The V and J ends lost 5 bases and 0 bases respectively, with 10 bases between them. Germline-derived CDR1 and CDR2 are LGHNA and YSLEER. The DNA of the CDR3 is TGCGCCAGCAGCTTTGGGCAACTGAACACTGAAGCTTTCTTT. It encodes CASSFGQLNTEAFF.

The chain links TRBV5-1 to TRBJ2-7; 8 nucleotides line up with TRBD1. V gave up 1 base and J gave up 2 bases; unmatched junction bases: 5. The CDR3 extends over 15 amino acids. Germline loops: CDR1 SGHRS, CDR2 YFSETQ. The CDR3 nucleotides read TGCGCCAGCAGCTTGATGTCGACAGGGGCCTACGAGCAGTACTTC. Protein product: CASSLMSTGAYEQYF.

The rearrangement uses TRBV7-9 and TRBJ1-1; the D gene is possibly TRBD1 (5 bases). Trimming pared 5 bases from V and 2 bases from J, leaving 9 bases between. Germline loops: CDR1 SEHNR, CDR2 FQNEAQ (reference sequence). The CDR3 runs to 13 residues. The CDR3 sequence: CASSQGSNTEAFF. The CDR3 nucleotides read TGTGCCAGCAGCCAGGGAAGCAACACTGAAGCTTTCTTT.

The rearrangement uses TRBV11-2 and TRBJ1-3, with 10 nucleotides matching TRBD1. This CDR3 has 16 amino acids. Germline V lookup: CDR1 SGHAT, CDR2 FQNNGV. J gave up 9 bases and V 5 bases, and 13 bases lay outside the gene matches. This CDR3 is CASSVPGQGSGITIYF. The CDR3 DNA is TGTGCCAGCAGCGTACCGGGACAGGGGAGTGGTATCACCATATATTTT.

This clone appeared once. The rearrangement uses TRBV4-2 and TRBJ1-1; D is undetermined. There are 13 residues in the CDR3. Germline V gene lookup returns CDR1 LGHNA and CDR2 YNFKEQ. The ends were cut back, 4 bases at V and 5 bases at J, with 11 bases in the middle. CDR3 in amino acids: CASSPRDLTEAFF. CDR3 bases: TGTGCCAGCAGCCCTCGGGATTTAACTGAAGCTTTCTTT.

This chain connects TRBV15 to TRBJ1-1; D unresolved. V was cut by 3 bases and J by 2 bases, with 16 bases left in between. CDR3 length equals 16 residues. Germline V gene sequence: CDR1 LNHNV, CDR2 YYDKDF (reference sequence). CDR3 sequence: CATSSSGSGANTEAFF. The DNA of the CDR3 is TGTGCCACCAGCAGCTCCGGGTCCGGAGCTAACACTGAAGCTTTCTTT.

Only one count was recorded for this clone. CDR3 loop: CASSWTAEVYSPLHF. CDR3 DNA sequence: TGTGCCAGCAGCTGGACAGCCGAGGTTTATTCACCCCTCCACTTT. The chain is built from TRBV5-5 and TRBJ1-6; tentatively, D is TRBD1 (6 bases). This CDR3 has 15 residues. Trimming took off 3 bases at V and 8 bases at J, with 15 bases between the two ends. The germline CDR1 and CDR2 sequences are SGHKS and YYEKEE (reference sequence).